These 22 T cell receptor beta chains were all obtained from the same sample, sequenced in a study of Graves' ophthalmopathy and Graves' hyperthyroidism (dated by TCRdb to the late 2010s). Reads for this sample came from an Illumina HiSeq 2000. For repertoire sequencing, the TCR beta CDR3 regions were amplified from RNA transcripts. The first round was an RT-PCR using HTBI primers with the Qiagen OneStep RT-PCR kit, and this first round was followed by a second-round multiplex PCR, then size selection and purification. Using fastp trimming at Q25 and MiXCR clonotype assembly, TCRdb reanalyzed the public sequencing data and kept in-frame beta chains. Every entry covers one CDR3 protein and lists the most common genes and DNA from its rows. This sample is represented by about 1.2 million distinct CDR3 sequences; 35% to 40% of them were singletons. Over 8.5% of the sample comes from the top ten. Sequencing input: peripheral blood or thyroid tissue (not recorded which). All receptors derive from an adult man with Graves' hyperthyroidism.

The gene calls are TRBV15 and TRBJ1-2; D is uncertain. The length of the CDR3 is 13 residues. Looked up from germline, CDR1 is LNHNV and CDR2 is YYDKDF (reference sequence). V gave up 5 bases and J gave up 4 bases, with 11 bases separating them. The CDR3 loop is CATSVNKFYGYTF. Written as DNA, the CDR3 is TGTGCCACCAGCGTTAACAAGTTCTATGGCTACACCTTC.

The gene calls are TRBV9 and TRBJ1-2, with a possible D match to TRBD1 (5 bases). V lost 0 bases and J lost 3, with 12 bases in between. The CDR3 runs to 15 residues. Germline CDR1 SGDLS, CDR2 YYNGEE. The CDR3, as DNA: TGTGCCAGCAGCGTAGATCGACAGTTGGACTATGGCTACACCTTC. Its protein product is CASSVDRQLDYGYTF.

This clonotype was counted many times. This sequence joins TRBV10-3 and TRBJ2-7, with 8 bases aligning to TRBD2. The CDR3 consists of 15 residues. CDR1 and CDR2 from the germline V gene are ENHRY and SYGVKD. The V segment lost 3 bases and the J segment 1 base; nucleotides outside the gene matches: 5. The CDR3 nucleotides read TGTGCCATCAGTGATTTTAGCGGGAAGTCCTACGAGCAGTACTTC. Its protein is CAISDFSGKSYEQYF.

A few counts support this clonotype. V gene TRBV7-2 combines with J gene TRBJ1-2; 8 positions agree with TRBD1. Germline CDR1 reads SGHTA; CDR2 reads FQGNSA. Unmatched junction bases numbered 4, after V lost 8 bases and J lost 2 bases. The CDR3 runs 13 residues. This chain's CDR3 is CASLPGGNYGYTF. In DNA, the CDR3 is TGTGCCAGCTTACCAGGGGGCAACTATGGCTACACCTTC.

This clonotype was detected ten times or more. The chain employs TRBV10-3 and TRBJ2-7, with a tentative D call TRBD1 (6 bases). V dropped 6 bases and J dropped 4 bases, with 13 bases sitting between them. Germline V gene sequence: CDR1 ENHRY, CDR2 SYGVKD. This CDR3 contains 13 residues. For the CDR3, the DNA is TGTGCCATCAGATCGGACAGTGCTTACGAGCAGTACTTC. Protein product: CAIRSDSAYEQYF.

This clonotype has only a few counts. The chain is built from TRBV5-5 and TRBJ1-6; D is unresolved. V was clipped by 4 bases and J by 6 bases, with 29 bases between them. CDR1 and CDR2 (germline): SGHKS, YYEKEE (reference sequence). The CDR3 totals 20 residues. The DNA for the CDR3 is TGTGCCAGCAGCCCGGACGGAGCCGCGATAAGTAGTGCTCCTAATTCACCCCTCCACTTT. This sequence encodes CASSPDGAAISSAPNSPLHF. The variable domain in full, with the rest retrieved from reference TRBV5-5 and TRBJ1-6, is DAGVTQSPTHLIKTRGQQVTLRCSPISGHKSVSWYQQVLGQGPQFIFQYYEKEERGRGNFPDRFSARQFPNYSSELNVNALLLGDSALYLCASSPDGAAISSAPNSPLHFGNGTRLTVT.

On this clonotype itself: A junction end diverges from the germline sequence, so it may reflect a read error. CDR3 loop: CASSLAGQGDSYGYTF. CDR3 bases: TGTGCCAGCAGCTTGGCCGGACAGGGCGATAGCTATGGCTACACCTTC. The chain links TRBV5-1 to TRBJ1-2; TRBD1 aligns across 8 bases. CDR3 length: 16 residues. CDR1 and CDR2 from the germline V gene are SGHRS and YFSETQ.

The V call is TRBV29-1, the J call TRBJ1-2, with TRBD1 matching 8 bases. The CDR3 is made up of 14 amino acids. V was pared by 6 bases and J by 3 bases, with 9 bases of the junction left unmatched. CDR1 and CDR2 (germline): SQVTM, ANQGSEA. The CDR3 sequence is CSVTGGSYDYGYTF. CDR3 DNA: TGCAGCGTCACAGGGGGATCATACGACTATGGCTACACCTTC. The whole variable domain, filled in from reference TRBV29-1 and TRBJ1-2, reads SAVISQKPSRDICQRGTSLTIQCQVDSQVTMMFWYRQQPGQSLTLIATANQGSEATYESGFVIDKFPISRPNLTFSTLTVSNMSPEDSSIYLCSVTGGSYDYGYTFGSGTRLTVV.

This clonotype came up many times. The DNA for the CDR3 is TGTGCCAGCAGCTGGGGGACAGGGACTGGAAACACCATATATTTT. This sequence encodes CASSWGTGTGNTIYF. The V gene is TRBV7-9, the J gene TRBJ1-3; 9 bases are shared with TRBD1. The trim removed 4 bases at V and 2 bases at J, leaving 3 bases unmatched. This CDR3 has 15 amino acids. Per the germline V gene, CDR1 is SEHNR and CDR2 is FQNEAQ (reference sequence).

This rearrangement joins TRBV7-6 to TRBJ2-2; TRBD2 agrees at 7 bases. The CDR3 totals 13 residues. Germline trimming cut 5 bases from V and 7 bases from J; bases unmatched to any gene: 4. Germline V gives CDR1 SGHVS, CDR2 FNYEAQ. The CDR3 region is CASSHAGDGELFF. CDR3 nucleotide sequence: TGTGCCAGCAGCCACGCGGGGGACGGGGAGCTGTTTTTT.

This clonotype was found many times. The DNA of the CDR3 is TGTGCCACCAGTGATAGCGGGATCCGGGGAGGCTACACCTTC. It codes for CATSDSGIRGGYTF. The chain has TRBV24-1 and TRBJ1-2; D is ambiguous. V lost 3 bases and J 8 bases, leaving 15 bases between the germline ends. The CDR3 totals 14 residues. CDR1 and CDR2 (germline): KGHDR, SFDVKD.

This clonotype was seen many times. The rearrangement uses TRBV20-1 and TRBJ1-1, with TRBD1 identical over 9 bases. Germline V lookup: CDR1 DFQATT, CDR2 SNEGSKA (reference sequence). The CDR3 runs to 12 residues. Trimming took 3 bases from V and 10 from J; bases not matched to a gene: 6. The CDR3 reads CSASEDRGVAFF. CDR3 DNA sequence: TGCAGTGCTAGTGAAGACAGGGGGGTAGCTTTCTTT.

This clonotype was counted only a few times. This chain joins TRBV5-1 and TRBJ2-2; 10 bases are a match to TRBD2. With 5 bases clipped from V and 4 bases from J, the junction kept 11 bases outside the gene matches. Germline V gene data show CDR1 as SGHRS and CDR2 as YFSETQ. The CDR3 is 17 residues long. The CDR3, as DNA: TGCGCCAGCAGTTCCCCCCTGGGACTAGCGATCACCGGGGAGCTGTTTTTT. Translation gives CASSSPLGLAITGELFF.

Regarding this clonotype: The germline gene is not matched at one end of the junction; a read error may be the cause. The chain carries TRBV10-1 and TRBJ2-7; D may be TRBD2 (6 bases). In germline, CDR1 is WNHNN, CDR2 SYGVQD (reference sequence). The CDR3 has 18 residues. In DNA, the CDR3 is TGTGCCAGCAGCTTTCATTCCGCCGGGACTGCCAATAGGTACGAGCAGTACTTC. Protein: CASSFHSAGTANRYEQYF.

This clonotype was found many times. The chain carries TRBV12-3 or TRBV12-4 and TRBJ1-6; TRBD1 agrees at 8 bases. V trimming: 3 bases; J trimming: 10 bases; junction bases outside the gene matches: 2. The CDR3 has 13 residues. The CDR3 coding sequence is TGTGCCAGCAGTTTTGCAGGGGGCTCACCCCTCCACTTT. Its protein is CASSFAGGSPLHF.

The chain recombines TRBV7-9 with TRBJ1-6, with D perhaps matching TRBD1 (5 bases). The CDR3 contains 17 residues. The germline V and J ends were trimmed by 5 bases and 5 bases, with 19 bases remaining between them. Germline loops: CDR1 SEHNR, CDR2 FQNEAQ (reference sequence). The CDR3 loop is CASSKPFRDGNNSPLHF. For the CDR3, the DNA is TGTGCCAGCAGCAAGCCCTTCCGGGACGGGAATAATTCACCCCTCCACTTT.

Many counts were recorded for this clonotype. V is TRBV10-3 and J is TRBJ2-7; D uncertain. V shed 10 bases and J shed 3 bases, with 16 bases lying between them. Germline assignment: CDR1 ENHRY and CDR2 SYGVKD. The CDR3 is made up of 13 amino acids. The CDR3 loop reads CATCSSGFYEQYF. The CDR3 DNA reads TGTGCCACCTGCTCTAGTGGCTTCTACGAGCAGTACTTC.

This chain joins TRBV7-2 and TRBJ1-5, with D possibly matching TRBD1 (6 bases). The CDR3 covers 15 residues. Trimming pared 6 bases from V and 3 bases from J, leaving 15 bases between. Germline lookup yields CDR1 SGHTA and CDR2 FQGNSA. This chain's CDR3 is CASSFITGSNQPQHF. DNA for the CDR3: TGTGCCAGCAGTTTTATAACAGGGTCCAATCAGCCCCAGCATTTT.

This clonotype was seen repeatedly, ten times or more. This sequence joins TRBV7-9 and TRBJ1-1, with D possibly being TRBD1 (6 bases). CDR3 length: 12 amino acids. With 3 bases removed from V and 7 bases from J, the gap between germline ends came to 9 bases. The germline V gene has CDR1 SEHNR and CDR2 FQNEAQ (reference sequence). The CDR3 bases are TGTGCCAGCAGCTTTGGACAGATTGAAGCTTTCTTT. Its protein is CASSFGQIEAFF.

Ten or more counts support this clonotype. The V and J genes are TRBV5-1 and TRBJ1-1, with D hard to call. The CDR3 is 14 residues long. Germline values: CDR1 SGHRS, CDR2 YFSETQ. Deletions cut 4 bases from V and 1 base from J, with 11 bases between. The CDR3 sequence: CASSPKDGNTEAFF. The CDR3 nucleotides are TGCGCCAGCAGCCCGAAGGACGGGAACACTGAAGCTTTCTTT.

This chain links TRBV15 with TRBJ1-2, with D possibly TRBD1 on 5 matching bases. V lost 2 bases to trimming and J lost 8 bases, with 12 bases between them. CDR1 and CDR2 from the germline V gene are LNHNV and YYDKDF (reference sequence). This CDR3 spans 13 amino acids. The CDR3 nucleotides are TGTGCCACCAGCAGACAGGGAGAAAGGGGCTACACCTTC. Amino acid sequence: CATSRQGERGYTF.

This clonotype was seen repeatedly, ten times or more. This chain connects TRBV7-6 to TRBJ1-1; a possible D gene is TRBD1 (6 bases). The V and J ends lost 5 bases and 1 base respectively, with 14 bases between them. The CDR3 is 15 residues long. CDR1 SGHVS and CDR2 FNYEAQ come from the germline V gene. CDR3 nucleotide sequence: TGTGCCAGCAGCCAGCGGGGGGGGGCGAACACTGAAGCTTTCTTT. Protein product: CASSQRGGANTEAFF.